This T cell receptor beta chain appears in the sequencing data of a study of shared clonotypes between healthy human individuals. Study as a whole: CD4 naive cells filled three plates per donor, CD4 memory three, CD8 naive two and CD8 memory one.

All of the donors resided in Nashville, Tennessee, and each was a Caucasian adult. Splitting of CD4+ cells produced CD45RA+ naive and CD45RA-negative memory subsets. Every subset had its genomic DNA shared out evenly among several immunoSEQ plates. Using immunoSEQ multiplex PCR, the repertoire was profiled, and TCRdb retains in-frame clones only, with some absent. The table shows 2 million to 2.5 million clones, with over 85% occurring only once. Losses at the gene ends were 6 bases for V and 5 bases for J; bases not matched to a gene: 6. Germline CDR1 is KGHSH and CDR2 is LQKENI. The CDR3 covers 14 residues.

This sequence was found in a man between 18 and 35 years old in good health. Some clones in this sample may be carry-over from other donors' samples. The chain is built from TRBV18 and TRBJ1-4; TRBD1 agrees at 7 bases. Sequencing was done on a sample of naive CD4+ T cells from PBMCs. The subset here: CD45RA+ positively selected. CDR3 sequence: CASSKQGRNEKLFF. In DNA, the CDR3 is TGTGCCAGCTCGAAACAGGGGCGGAATGAAAAACTGTTTTTT.